This TCR beta chain was sequenced during a study of T-cell memory formation after mild COVID-19. Study results and caveats: Still unconfirmed is whether the second-wave clones peaking on day 37 recognized SARS-CoV-2. The finding that pre-infection memory included some responding clones suggested that cross-reactive memory joined. Balance between CD4 and CD8 was seen in clones contracting day 15 to 85, and a CD4+ lean was seen in later expanders. Contracting clones localized mainly to CM and EM when CD4+ and mainly to EMRA when CD8+.

TCRdb reprocessed the 5' RACE reads via MiXCR and lists one record per CDR3 protein. The data hold about 320,000 distinct CDR3 sequences, with roughly an eighth observed a single time. Concerning this clonotype itself: Antigen unknown.

The sequenced sample was PBMCs or a T cell subset sorted from them (not recorded which). This sequence was found in a man younger than 35 who had mild COVID-19 (a few samples of this study predate the infection). Cell type and time point are not known.

The CDR3 DNA reads as TGCGCCAGCAGCCAAGATTCACCACTAGCGGGGTACACAGATACGCAGTATTTT. As protein: CASSQDSPLAGYTDTQYF. V is TRBV4-3 and J is TRBJ2-3; TRBD2 agrees at 10 bases. This CDR3 spans 18 amino acids. The germline CDR1 and CDR2 sequences are LGHNA and YSLEER. Germline trimming cut 0 bases from V and 2 bases from J; bases unmatched to any gene: 8.